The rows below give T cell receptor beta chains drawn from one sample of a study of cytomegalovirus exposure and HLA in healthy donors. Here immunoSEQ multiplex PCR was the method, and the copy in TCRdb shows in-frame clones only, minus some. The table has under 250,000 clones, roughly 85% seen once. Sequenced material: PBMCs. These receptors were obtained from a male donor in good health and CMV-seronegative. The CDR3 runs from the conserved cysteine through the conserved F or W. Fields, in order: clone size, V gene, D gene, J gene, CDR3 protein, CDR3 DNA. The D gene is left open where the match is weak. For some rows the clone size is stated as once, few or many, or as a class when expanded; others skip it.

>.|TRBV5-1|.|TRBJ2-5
CASSEDPLAETQYF
TGCGCCAGCAGCGAGGACCCTCTAGCCGAGACCCAGTACTTC
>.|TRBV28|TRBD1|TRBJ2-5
CASSLPGTGGQETQYF
TGTGCCAGCAGTTTACCCGGGACAGGGGGCCAAGAGACCCAGTACTTC
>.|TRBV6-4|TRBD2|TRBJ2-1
CASSDWSGTSDGHEQFF
TGTGCCAGCAGTGACTGGTCGGGGACTAGCGACGGGCATGAGCAGTTCTTC
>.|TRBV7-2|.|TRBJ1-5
CASSSRVYQPQHF
TGTGCCAGCAGCTCCAGGGTGTATCAGCCCCAGCATTTT
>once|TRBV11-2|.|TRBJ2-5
CASTQTALGWGEETQYF
TGTGCCAGCACCCAAACGGCCCTGGGATGGGGAGAAGAGACCCAGTACTTC
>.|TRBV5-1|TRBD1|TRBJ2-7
CASSMGQGAHEQYF
TGCGCCAGCAGCATGGGACAGGGGGCCCACGAGCAGTACTTC
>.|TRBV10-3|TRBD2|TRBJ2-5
CAISETSGSQETQYF
TGTGCCATCAGTGAGACTAGCGGGAGCCAAGAGACCCAGTACTTC
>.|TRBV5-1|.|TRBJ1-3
CASSQQVSGNTIYF
TGCGCCAGCAGCCAGCAGGTCTCTGGAAACACCATATATTTT
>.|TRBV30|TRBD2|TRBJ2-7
CACLSLGTETSGRSYEQYF
TGTGCCTGCCTAAGCCTTGGGACCGAGACTAGCGGGAGGTCCTACGAGCAGTACTTC
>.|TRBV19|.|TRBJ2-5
CASSIAVSSYQETQYF
TGTGCCAGTAGTATAGCTGTGAGTTCGTACCAAGAGACCCAGTACTTC
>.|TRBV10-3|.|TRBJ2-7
CAIRRDLASFSEQYF
TGTGCCATCAGGAGGGATCTAGCGAGTTTCAGCGAGCAGTACTTC
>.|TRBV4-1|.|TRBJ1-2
CASSQDGNYGYTF
TGCGCCAGCAGCCAAGATGGCAACTATGGCTACACCTTC